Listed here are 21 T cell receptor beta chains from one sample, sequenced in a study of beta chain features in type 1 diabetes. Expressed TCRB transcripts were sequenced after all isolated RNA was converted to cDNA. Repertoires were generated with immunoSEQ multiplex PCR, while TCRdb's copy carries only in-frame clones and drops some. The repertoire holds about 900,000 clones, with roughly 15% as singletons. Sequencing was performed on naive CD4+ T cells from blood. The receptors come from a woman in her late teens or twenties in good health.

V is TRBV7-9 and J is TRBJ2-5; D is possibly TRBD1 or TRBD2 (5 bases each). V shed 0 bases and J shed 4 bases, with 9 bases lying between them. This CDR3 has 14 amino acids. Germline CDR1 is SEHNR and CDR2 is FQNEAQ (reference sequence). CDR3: CASSLAGDAETQYF. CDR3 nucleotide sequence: TGTGCCAGCAGCTTAGCGGGGGACGCAGAGACCCAGTACTTC.

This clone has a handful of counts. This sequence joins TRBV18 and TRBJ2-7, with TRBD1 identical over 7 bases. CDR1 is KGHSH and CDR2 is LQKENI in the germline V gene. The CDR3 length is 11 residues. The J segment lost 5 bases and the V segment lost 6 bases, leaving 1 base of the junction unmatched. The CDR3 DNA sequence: TGTGCCAGCTCCCAGGGGGACGAGCAGTACTTC. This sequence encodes CASSQGDEQYF.

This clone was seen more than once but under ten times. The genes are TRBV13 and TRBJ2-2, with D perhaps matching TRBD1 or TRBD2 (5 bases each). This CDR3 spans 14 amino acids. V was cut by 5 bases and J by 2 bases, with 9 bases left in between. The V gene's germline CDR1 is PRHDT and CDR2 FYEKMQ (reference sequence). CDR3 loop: CASSLGTNTGELFF. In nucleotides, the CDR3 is TGTGCCAGCAGCCTCGGGACCAACACCGGGGAGCTGTTTTTT.

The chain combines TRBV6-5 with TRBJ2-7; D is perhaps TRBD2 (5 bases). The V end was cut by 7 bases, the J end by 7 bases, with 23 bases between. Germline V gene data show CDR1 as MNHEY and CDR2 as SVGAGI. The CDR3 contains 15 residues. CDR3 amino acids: CASIPYGAPRGEQYF. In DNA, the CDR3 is TGTGCCAGCATTCCCTATGGCGCACCGAGAGGGGAGCAGTACTTC.

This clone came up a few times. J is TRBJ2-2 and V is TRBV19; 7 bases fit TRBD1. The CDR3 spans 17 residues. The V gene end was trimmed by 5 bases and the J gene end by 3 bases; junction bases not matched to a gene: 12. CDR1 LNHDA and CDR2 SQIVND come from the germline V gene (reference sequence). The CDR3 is CASSSSADRAYTGELFF. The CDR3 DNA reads TGTGCCAGTAGTTCATCGGCCGACAGGGCCTACACCGGGGAGCTGTTTTTT.

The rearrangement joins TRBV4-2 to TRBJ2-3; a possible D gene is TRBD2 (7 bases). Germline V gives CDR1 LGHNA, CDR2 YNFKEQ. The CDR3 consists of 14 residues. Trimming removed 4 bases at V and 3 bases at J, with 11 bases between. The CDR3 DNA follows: TGTGCCAGCAGCCGGGAGGGGGTAACAGATACGCAGTATTTT. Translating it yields CASSREGVTDTQYF.

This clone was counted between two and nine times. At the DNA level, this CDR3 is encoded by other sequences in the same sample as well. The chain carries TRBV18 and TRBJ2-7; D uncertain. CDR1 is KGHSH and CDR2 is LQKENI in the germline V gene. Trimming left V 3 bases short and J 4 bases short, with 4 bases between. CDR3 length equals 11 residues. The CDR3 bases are TGTGCCAGCTCACCGGCTTACGAGCAGTACTTC. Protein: CASSPAYEQYF.

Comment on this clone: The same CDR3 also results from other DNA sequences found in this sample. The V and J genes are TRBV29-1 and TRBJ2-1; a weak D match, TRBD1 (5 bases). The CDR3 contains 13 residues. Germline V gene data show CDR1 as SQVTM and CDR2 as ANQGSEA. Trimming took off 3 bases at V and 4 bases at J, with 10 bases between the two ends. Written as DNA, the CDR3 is TGCAGCGTTGATAGGGGCTCATACAATGAGCAGTTCTTC. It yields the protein CSVDRGSYNEQFF.

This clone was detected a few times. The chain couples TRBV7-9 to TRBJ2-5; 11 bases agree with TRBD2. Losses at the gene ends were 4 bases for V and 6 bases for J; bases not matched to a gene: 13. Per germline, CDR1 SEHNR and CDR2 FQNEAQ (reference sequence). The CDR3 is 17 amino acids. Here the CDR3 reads CASSSGLAGGLTKTQYF. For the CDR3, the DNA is TGTGCCAGCAGCTCGGGGCTAGCGGGAGGCTTGACAAAGACCCAGTACTTC.

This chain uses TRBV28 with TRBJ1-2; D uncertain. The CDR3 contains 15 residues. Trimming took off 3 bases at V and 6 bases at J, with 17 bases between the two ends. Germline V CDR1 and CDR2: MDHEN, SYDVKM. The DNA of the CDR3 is TGTGCCAGCAGTTTGGTGTCCGACGAATTCCATGGCTACACCTTC. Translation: CASSLVSDEFHGYTF.

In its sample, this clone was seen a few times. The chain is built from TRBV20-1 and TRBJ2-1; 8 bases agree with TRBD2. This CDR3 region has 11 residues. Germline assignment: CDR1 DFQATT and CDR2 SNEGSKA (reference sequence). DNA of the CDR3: TGCACCGGGCGGGAGGACAATGAGCAGTTCTTC. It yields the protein CTGREDNEQFF.

The DNA of the CDR3 is TGTGCCATCAGAGGGGCAGGGGGCTCGTACGAGCAGTACTTC. Protein: CAIRGAGGSYEQYF. V usage is TRBV10-3 and J usage is TRBJ2-7, with 8 bases lining up with TRBD1. The CDR3 covers 14 residues. The V segment lost 6 bases and the J segment 4 bases; nucleotides outside the gene matches: 8. Germline V gene data show CDR1 as ENHRY and CDR2 as SYGVKD.

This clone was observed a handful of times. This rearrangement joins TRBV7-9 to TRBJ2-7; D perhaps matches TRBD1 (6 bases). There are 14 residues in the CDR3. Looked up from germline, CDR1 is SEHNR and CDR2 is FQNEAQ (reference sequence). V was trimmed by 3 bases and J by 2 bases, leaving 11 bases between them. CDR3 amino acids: CASSLSQGPYEQYF. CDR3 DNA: TGTGCCAGCAGCTTGAGTCAGGGGCCCTACGAGCAGTACTTC.

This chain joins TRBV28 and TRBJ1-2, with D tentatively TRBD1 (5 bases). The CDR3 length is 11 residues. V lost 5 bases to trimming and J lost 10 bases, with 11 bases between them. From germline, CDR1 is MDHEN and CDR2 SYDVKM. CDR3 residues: CASSLRQNYTF. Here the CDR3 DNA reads TGTGCCAGCAGTCTCCGACAGAACTACACCTTC.

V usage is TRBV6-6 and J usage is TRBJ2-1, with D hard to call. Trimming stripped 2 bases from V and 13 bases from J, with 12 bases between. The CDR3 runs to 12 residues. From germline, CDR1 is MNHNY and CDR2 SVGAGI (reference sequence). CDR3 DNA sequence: TGTGCCAGCAGTTACGGCTCGACGACCCAGTTCTTC. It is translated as CASSYGSTTQFF.

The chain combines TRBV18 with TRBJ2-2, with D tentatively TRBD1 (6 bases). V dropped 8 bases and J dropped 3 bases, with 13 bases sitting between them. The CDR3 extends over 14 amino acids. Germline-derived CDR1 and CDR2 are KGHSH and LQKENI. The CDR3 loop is CASDGGQHTGELFF. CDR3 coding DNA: TGTGCCAGCGATGGTGGACAGCACACCGGGGAGCTGTTTTTT. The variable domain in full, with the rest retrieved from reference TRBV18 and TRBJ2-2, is NAGVMQNPRHLVRRRGQEARLRCSPMKGHSHVYWYRQLPEEGLKFMVYLQKENIIDESGMPKERFSAEFPKEGPSILRIQQVVRGDSAAYFCASDGGQHTGELFFGEGSRLTVL.

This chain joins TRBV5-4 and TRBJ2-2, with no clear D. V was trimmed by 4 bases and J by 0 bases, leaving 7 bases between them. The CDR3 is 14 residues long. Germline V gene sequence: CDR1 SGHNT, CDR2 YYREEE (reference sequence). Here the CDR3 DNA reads TGTGCCAGCAGCGCATGGCCGAACACCGGGGAGCTGTTTTTT. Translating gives CASSAWPNTGELFF.

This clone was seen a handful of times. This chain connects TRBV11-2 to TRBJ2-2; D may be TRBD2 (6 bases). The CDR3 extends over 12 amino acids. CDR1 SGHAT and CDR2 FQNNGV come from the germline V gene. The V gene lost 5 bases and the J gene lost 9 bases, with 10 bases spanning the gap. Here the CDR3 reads CASSGRFRELFF. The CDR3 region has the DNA TGTGCCAGCAGCGGGAGGTTTAGGGAGCTGTTTTTT.

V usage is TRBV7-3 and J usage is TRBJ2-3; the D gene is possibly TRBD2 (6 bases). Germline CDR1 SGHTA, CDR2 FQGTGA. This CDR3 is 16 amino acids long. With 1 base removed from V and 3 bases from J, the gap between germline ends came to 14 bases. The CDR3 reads CASSLNGRGGTDTQYF. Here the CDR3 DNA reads TGTGCCAGCAGCTTAAACGGGAGAGGTGGAACAGATACGCAGTATTTT.

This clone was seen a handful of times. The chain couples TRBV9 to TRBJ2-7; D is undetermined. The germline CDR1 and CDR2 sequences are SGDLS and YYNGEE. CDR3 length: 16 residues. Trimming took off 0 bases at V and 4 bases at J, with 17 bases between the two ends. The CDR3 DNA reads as TGTGCCAGCAGCGTAGCTCTTATGCGGACCCGGTACGAGCAGTACTTC. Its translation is CASSVALMRTRYEQYF.

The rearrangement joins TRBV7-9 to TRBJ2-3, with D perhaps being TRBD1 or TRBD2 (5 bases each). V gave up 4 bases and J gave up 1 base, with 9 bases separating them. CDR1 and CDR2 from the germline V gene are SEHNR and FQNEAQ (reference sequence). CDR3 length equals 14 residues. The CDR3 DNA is TGTGCCAGCAGCTCATTGGGGGGCACAGATACGCAGTATTTT. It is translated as CASSSLGGTDTQYF.